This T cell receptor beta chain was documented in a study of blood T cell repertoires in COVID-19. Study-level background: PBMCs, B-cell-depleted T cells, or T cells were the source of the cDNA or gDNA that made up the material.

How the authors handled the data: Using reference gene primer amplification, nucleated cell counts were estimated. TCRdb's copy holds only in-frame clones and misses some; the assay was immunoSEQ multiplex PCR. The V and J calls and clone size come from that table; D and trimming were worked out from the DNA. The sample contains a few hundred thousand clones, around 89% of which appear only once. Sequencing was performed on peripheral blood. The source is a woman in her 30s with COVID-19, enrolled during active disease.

The CDR3 DNA follows: TGCGCCAGCAGCCAAGCAGAGGACCGGCTCCCGGGGGCCGGGGAGCTGTTTTTT. The encoded protein is CASSQAEDRLPGAGELFF. The V call is TRBV4-1, the J call TRBJ2-2; D might be TRBD2 (6 bases). Germline CDR1 reads MGHRA; CDR2 reads YSYEKL. This CDR3 has 18 amino acids. V lost 1 base, J lost 6 bases, and 21 bases lay in between.